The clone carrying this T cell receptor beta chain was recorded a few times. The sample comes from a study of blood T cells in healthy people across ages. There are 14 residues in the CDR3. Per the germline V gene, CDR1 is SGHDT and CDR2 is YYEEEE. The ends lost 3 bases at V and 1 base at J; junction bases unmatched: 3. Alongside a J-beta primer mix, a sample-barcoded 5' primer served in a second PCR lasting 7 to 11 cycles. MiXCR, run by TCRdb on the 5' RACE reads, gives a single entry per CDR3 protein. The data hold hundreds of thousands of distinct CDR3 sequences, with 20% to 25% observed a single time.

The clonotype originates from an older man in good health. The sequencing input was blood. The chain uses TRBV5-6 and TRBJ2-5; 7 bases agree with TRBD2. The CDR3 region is CASSSGLFQETQYF. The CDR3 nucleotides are TGTGCCAGCAGCTCGGGACTATTCCAAGAGACCCAGTACTTC.